This TCR beta chain was sequenced during a study of blood T cell repertoires in COVID-19. In Seattle, patients joined the study during active infection and were tracked longitudinally. This clone was observed a handful of times. The authors' processing: The authors estimated nucleated cell counts from reference gene primer amplification. The table came from immunoSEQ multiplex PCR; TCRdb's copy has only in-frame clones and leaves some out. The D gene and trimming were derived from the DNA, and the V and J assignments and clone size from that table. The sample holds more than 250,000 clones, around 88% seen once. Per germline, CDR1 MGHRA and CDR2 YSYEKL. The CDR3 has 14 amino acids. V was clipped by 0 bases and J by 7 bases, with 12 bases between them.

The chain carries TRBV4-1 and TRBJ1-2; D ambiguous. The receptor's source is a woman aged 25 to 39 with COVID-19, enrolled during active disease. Sequencing was done on a sample of peripheral blood. The CDR3 loop reads CASSQDGQVGGYTF. CDR3 nucleotides: TGCGCCAGCAGCCAAGATGGTCAAGTCGGTGGCTACACCTTC.